The 5 T cell receptor beta chains below all came from one sample that was sequenced in a study of identical twins. TCRdb re-called the 5' RACE reads with MiXCR, one entry per CDR3 protein. The repertoire holds approximately 590,000 distinct CDR3 sequences, nearly 10% seen once, with roughly 3.2% in the top ten. Separately, the same data were catalogued under a study of yellow fever vaccine responses in identical twins.

Sequenced sample: PBMCs. Every receptor here comes from a woman aged 18-30 years in good health.

This clonotype was found a few times. This chain connects TRBV20-1 to TRBJ2-7, with D possibly matching TRBD2 (5 bases). Trimming removed 3 bases from V and 1 base from J, with 7 bases in between. There are 12 residues in the CDR3. Germline V gene sequence: CDR1 DFQATT, CDR2 SNEGSKA (reference sequence). This chain's CDR3 is CSARDFSYEQYF. CDR3 coding DNA: TGCAGTGCTAGGGACTTTTCCTACGAGCAGTACTTC.

The sample holds a few counts of this clonotype. The rearrangement joins TRBV20-1 to TRBJ2-7, with 11 bases fitting TRBD2. Germline values: CDR1 DFQATT, CDR2 SNEGSKA (reference sequence). The junction had 14 bases not matched to a gene; V was cut back by 7 bases and J by 3 bases. The CDR3 covers 16 residues. This CDR3 is CSVKERLAGRLYEQYF. DNA of the CDR3: TGCAGTGTCAAAGAACGACTAGCGGGACGACTCTACGAGCAGTACTTC.

The rearrangement joins TRBV12-3 or TRBV12-4 to TRBJ2-3; the match to TRBD2 covers 10 bases. The CDR3 runs 15 residues. The V and J ends lost 6 bases and 2 bases, in that order; junction bases with no gene match: 5. In DNA form, the CDR3 reads TGTGCCAGCAGCGAGACTAGCGGGTTCACAGATACGCAGTATTTT. Amino acid sequence: CASSETSGFTDTQYF.

This clonotype was observed at least ten times. The J gene is TRBJ2-1, the V gene TRBV5-1; either TRBD1 or TRBD2 may fit D (5 bases each). The V and J ends lost 0 bases and 0 bases respectively, with 13 bases between them. This CDR3 spans 17 amino acids. Germline V gene data show CDR1 as SGHRS and CDR2 as YFSETQ. CDR3 region: CASSLGPGPSSYNEQFF. The CDR3 DNA is TGCGCCAGCAGCTTGGGACCGGGGCCAAGCTCCTACAATGAGCAGTTCTTC.

The chain joins TRBV29-1 to TRBJ2-1, with 7 bases identical to TRBD1. From germline, CDR1 is SQVTM and CDR2 ANQGSEA. With V trimmed by 5 bases and J by 1 base, 8 bases remained unmatched. The CDR3 is 15 amino acids. The CDR3 DNA reads TGCAGCGTTCATGGAACGACAGGGTCCTACAATGAGCAGTTCTTC. This sequence encodes CSVHGTTGSYNEQFF.